This TCR beta chain was observed in a study of blood T cell repertoires in COVID-19. Source study methods: Using reference gene primer amplification, nucleated cell counts were estimated. Profiled with immunoSEQ multiplex PCR; TCRdb holds only in-frame clones, not every one. D and trimming come from the DNA, and the V and J calls and clone size come from that table. The sample carries some 300,000 clones, roughly 89% recorded once. Someone with COVID-19 had been met by exposed participants within 2 weeks before study entry. Germline assignment: CDR1 SGHVS and CDR2 FQNEAQ. The CDR3 is 16 residues long. V was trimmed by 1 base and J by 6 bases, leaving 16 bases between them.

This sequence was found in a woman between 50 and 59 years old who had been exposed to COVID-19. The chain recombines TRBV7-8 with TRBJ1-5, with a tentative D call TRBD1 (6 bases). Sequenced input: PBMCs or T cells enriched from blood (not recorded which). The CDR3 here is CASSLGRRGGSQPQHF. The CDR3 DNA reads as TGTGCCAGCAGCTTAGGTCGACGGGGGGGCAGTCAGCCCCAGCATTTT.